This TCR beta chain was recovered during a study of molecular identifiers for immune sequencing clone quantification. Bulk TCR libraries were made with methods that had been previously described and with listed TCR primers. TCRdb ran MiXCR on the PCR reads and lists one entry per CDR3 protein. Of over 90,000 distinct CDR3 sequences listed, around 30% are singletons. Note on this clonotype: At one end, the junction sequence differs from germline, possibly due to a read error.

The CDR3 is made up of 12 amino acids. Germline CDR1 MGHRA, CDR2 YSYEKL. This chain joins TRBV4-1 and TRBJ2-5, with D possibly matching TRBD2 (7 bases). The TCR originated in a human donor in good health. Some libraries in this study had Jurkat cell RNA spiked in. The source material was naive CD8+ T cells from blood, with Jurkat cell RNA spiked in. Specified subset: FACS-sorted CD8+CD4-CCR7+CD45RA+ naive T cells. CDR3 region: CASSSARGAQNF. CDR3 sequence (DNA): TGCGCCAGCAGTTCCGCCCGGGGGGCCCAGAACTTC.